This entry lists 27 T cell receptor beta chains sequenced from one sample in a study of blood T cell repertoires in COVID-19. The assay was immunoSEQ multiplex PCR, and TCRdb's table has in-frame clones only and misses some. The table lists a few hundred thousand clones, around 84% of them singletons, with about 12% in the top ten. Sequencing input: peripheral blood. The receptor set was obtained from a human donor in a cohort sampled during active COVID-19.

V gene TRBV28 combines with J gene TRBJ1-6, with 10 positions matching TRBD1. CDR1 is MDHEN, CDR2 SYDVKM, per germline. The junction had 6 bases not matched to a gene; V was cut back by 5 bases and J by 11 bases. The CDR3 is 14 residues long. As DNA, the CDR3 is TGTGCCAGCAGTCCGGGACAGGGGCGGACACCCCTCCACTTT. As protein: CASSPGQGRTPLHF.

V usage is TRBV7-2 and J usage is TRBJ2-5; the match to TRBD1 covers 9 bases. V shed 4 bases and J 4 bases; nucleotides not matched to a gene: 7. The CDR3 loop spans 15 amino acids. Germline CDR1 is SGHTA and CDR2 is FQGNSA. CDR3 in DNA: TGTGCCAGCAGCTATGAGGGACAGGGTGTAGAGACCCAGTACTTC. This gives the protein CASSYEGQGVETQYF.

This clone was observed a few times. V and J are TRBV7-2 and TRBJ2-1, with D possibly matching TRBD1 (6 bases). The V gene's germline CDR1 is SGHTA and CDR2 FQGNSA. V was shortened by 5 bases and J by 6 bases, with 11 bases between the two germline ends. CDR3 size: 13 residues. CDR3 region: CASSPPGVNEQFF. The CDR3 DNA reads as TGTGCCAGCAGCCCTCCAGGGGTCAATGAGCAGTTCTTC.

The CDR3 DNA sequence: TGTGCTAGTGGCGGGGGACAGGGGGGATTCAATCAGCCCCAGCATTTT. Translating gives CASGGGQGGFNQPQHF. The chain joins TRBV12-5 to TRBJ1-5; 11 bases match TRBD1. Germline CDR1 is LGHNT and CDR2 is FRNRAP. The CDR3 extends over 16 amino acids. With V trimmed by 6 bases and J by 3 bases, 7 bases remained unmatched.

The chain is built from TRBV9 and TRBJ2-4, with a weak D call TRBD1 (5 bases). V gave up 4 bases and J gave up 7 bases, with 18 bases separating them. CDR1 SGDLS and CDR2 YYNGEE come from the germline V gene. This CDR3 is 15 amino acids long. CDR3 DNA: TGTGCCAGCAGCCCCAAGTGGGGCCTAGGGAACATTCAGTACTTC. Protein sequence: CASSPKWGLGNIQYF.

The chain combines TRBV28 with TRBJ1-2; 9 bases are shared with TRBD1. The length of the CDR3 is 14 residues. The junction had 4 bases not matched to a gene; V was cut back by 4 bases and J by 4 bases. The V gene's germline CDR1 is MDHEN and CDR2 SYDVKM. The CDR3 region is CASSSPGQGYGYTF. Here the CDR3 DNA reads TGTGCCAGCAGTTCTCCGGGACAGGGCTATGGCTACACCTTC.

The V and J genes are TRBV29-1 and TRBJ1-1, with D perhaps matching TRBD1 (5 bases). Deletions cut 4 bases from V and 2 bases from J, with 14 bases between. Germline V gene data show CDR1 as SQVTM and CDR2 as ANQGSEA. This CDR3 region has 14 residues. This CDR3 is CSVGPGLHNTEAFF. In DNA, the CDR3 is TGCAGCGTTGGGCCGGGACTCCACAACACTGAAGCTTTCTTT. Full variable domain (remainder filled in from reference TRBV29-1 and TRBJ1-1): SAVISQKPSRDICQRGTSLTIQCQVDSQVTMMFWYRQQPGQSLTLIATANQGSEATYESGFVIDKFPISRPNLTFSTLTVSNMSPEDSSIYLCSVGPGLHNTEAFFGQGTRLTVV.

The chain joins TRBV5-6 to TRBJ1-2; TRBD1 aligns across 7 bases. Trimming took 2 bases from V and 0 from J; bases not matched to a gene: 4. Germline V gene sequence: CDR1 SGHDT, CDR2 YYEEEE. The CDR3 is 15 residues long. The CDR3 spells CASSFQTGANYGYTF. The CDR3 region has the DNA TGTGCCAGCAGCTTTCAAACAGGGGCTAACTATGGCTACACCTTC.

The chain combines TRBV11-2 with TRBJ2-2; TRBD2 matches at 10 bases. Germline V gene lookup returns CDR1 SGHAT and CDR2 FQNNGV. The CDR3 spans 15 residues. V trimming: 4 bases; J trimming: 4 bases; junction bases outside the gene matches: 3. The CDR3 DNA sequence: TGTGCCAGCAGCTGGGAGCGGGAGGGCACCGGGGAGCTGTTTTTT. It is translated as CASSWEREGTGELFF.

The chain links TRBV4-1 to TRBJ2-7, with a possible D match to TRBD2 (6 bases). The V gene's germline CDR1 is MGHRA and CDR2 YSYEKL. Trimming removed 1 base at V and 0 bases at J, with 10 bases between. The CDR3 covers 15 residues. CDR3 loop: CASSQVASDSYEQYF. The DNA for the CDR3 is TGCGCCAGCAGCCAAGTCGCTAGCGACTCCTACGAGCAGTACTTC.

The CDR3 reads CASSPQGVYTGELFF. Written as DNA, the CDR3 is TGTGCCAGCAGCCCACAGGGAGTATACACCGGGGAGCTGTTTTTT. The V call is TRBV27, the J call TRBJ2-2, with D tentatively TRBD1 (6 bases). V lost 6 bases to trimming and J lost 3 bases, with 14 bases between them. Germline CDR1 and CDR2: MNHEY and SMNVEV (reference sequence). This CDR3 has 15 amino acids.

The J gene is TRBJ2-2, the V gene TRBV30, with D uncertain. The germline gives CDR1 GTSNPN, CDR2 SVGIG (reference sequence). Trimming cost V 3 bases and J 1 base, with 9 bases left between them. The CDR3 is made up of 14 amino acids. The CDR3 loop reads CAWRRILNTGELFF. CDR3 nucleotide sequence: TGTGCCTGGAGGCGGATACTGAACACCGGGGAGCTGTTTTTT. The complete variable domain, with remaining parts taken from reference TRBV30 and TRBJ2-2, reads SQTIHQWPATLVQPVGSPLSLECTVEGTSNPNLYWYRQAAGRGLQLLFYSVGIGQISSEVPQNLSASRPQDRQFILSSKKLLLSDSGFYLCAWRRILNTGELFFGEGSRLTVL.

V is TRBV28 and J is TRBJ2-3, with 10 bases fitting TRBD2. The CDR3 has 16 amino acids. CDR1 is MDHEN, CDR2 SYDVKM, per germline. After removal of 8 bases from V and 5 bases from J, the junction contained 13 bases not matched to a gene. Here the CDR3 DNA reads TGTGCCAGCTTCACCTGGGCTAGCGGGGGTCGAGATACGCAGTATTTT. This encodes CASFTWASGGRDTQYF.

The chain links TRBV7-9 to TRBJ2-7; 7 bases agree with TRBD1. In germline, CDR1 is SEHNR, CDR2 FQNEAQ (reference sequence). After removal of 5 bases from V and 1 base from J, the junction contained 8 bases not matched to a gene. CDR3 size: 15 residues. CDR3 in amino acids: CASSHPGQPSYEQYF. The DNA for the CDR3 is TGTGCCAGCAGCCACCCGGGACAGCCGTCCTACGAGCAGTACTTC.

This chain uses TRBV11-2 with TRBJ2-3; 8 nucleotides match TRBD1. With V trimmed by 5 bases and J by 3 bases, 4 bases remained unmatched. The CDR3 has 14 residues. Germline V gene data show CDR1 as SGHAT and CDR2 as FQNNGV. The CDR3 protein is CASSRQGRTDTQYF. CDR3 coding DNA: TGTGCCAGCAGCAGACAGGGGAGGACAGATACGCAGTATTTT.

This chain links TRBV5-6 with TRBJ2-5; no clear D. Per germline, CDR1 SGHDT and CDR2 YYEEEE. Trimming pared 0 bases from V and 2 bases from J, leaving 5 bases between. CDR3 length equals 13 residues. The CDR3 DNA is TGTGCCAGCAGCTTGGGGCAGCAAGAGACCCAGTACTTC. It yields the protein CASSLGQQETQYF. The whole variable domain, filled in from reference TRBV5-6 and TRBJ2-5, reads DAGVTQSPTHLIKTRGQQVTLRCSPKSGHDTVSWYQQALGQGPQFIFQYYEEEERQRGNFPDRFSGHQFPNYSSELNVNALLLGDSALYLCASSLGQQETQYFGPGTRLLVL.

Only a few counts were recorded for this clone. The gene calls are TRBV7-7 and TRBJ2-7; D may be TRBD2 (6 bases). Germline values: CDR1 SSHAT, CDR2 FNYEAQ (reference sequence). V was cut by 1 base and J by 5 bases, with 15 bases left in between. The length of the CDR3 is 15 residues. The CDR3 bases are TGTGCCAGCAGCTTAGGGCGGGGTGAGAGTGACGAGCAGTACTTC. Encoded protein: CASSLGRGESDEQYF.

The V gene is TRBV4-1, the J gene TRBJ1-4; a possible D gene is TRBD1 (5 bases). Germline values: CDR1 MGHRA, CDR2 YSYEKL. The germline V and J ends were trimmed by 2 bases and 8 bases, with 18 bases remaining between them. CDR3 length equals 16 residues. CDR3 sequence (DNA): TGCGCCAGCAGCCAAAGTCGTGGAGGGGTGGACGAAAAACTGTTTTTT. Its protein product is CASSQSRGGVDEKLFF.

The chain employs TRBV7-2 and TRBJ1-2; 9 bases agree with TRBD1. The germline V gene has CDR1 SGHTA and CDR2 FQGNSA. V lost 0 bases to trimming and J lost 4 bases; unmatched junction nucleotides: 6. CDR3 size: 16 residues. CDR3 in amino acids: CASSLAGTGRAYGYTF. The CDR3 coding sequence is TGTGCCAGCAGCTTAGCAGGGACAGGGAGGGCCTATGGCTACACCTTC. Drawing the rest from reference TRBV7-2 and TRBJ1-2, the complete variable domain is GAGVSQSPSNKVTEKGKDVELRCDPISGHTALYWYRQSLGQGLEFLIYFQGNSAPDKSGLPSDRFSAERTGGSVSTLTIQRTQQEDSAVYLCASSLAGTGRAYGYTFGSGTRLTVV.

This sequence joins TRBV30 and TRBJ2-7; D may be TRBD1 (6 bases). CDR3 length equals 13 residues. Looked up from germline, CDR1 is GTSNPN and CDR2 is SVGIG (reference sequence). Trimming left V 3 bases short and J 1 base short, with 10 bases between. As DNA, the CDR3 is TGTGCCTGGAGGCTACAGGGATCCTACGAGCAGTACTTC. Its translation is CAWRLQGSYEQYF.

J is TRBJ2-7 and V is TRBV28; 11 positions match TRBD1. CDR3 length: 15 residues. J was trimmed by 5 bases and V by 5 bases; bases with no gene match: 8. CDR1 and CDR2 (germline): MDHEN, SYDVKM. CDR3 amino acids: CASSDRDRGFDEQYF. The CDR3 bases are TGTGCCAGCAGTGACCGGGACAGGGGGTTCGACGAGCAGTACTTC.

This chain uses TRBV12-5 with TRBJ2-3; D not certain. Trimming shortened V by 5 bases and J by 0 bases, and 6 bases separated the two germline ends. Germline CDR1 reads LGHNT; CDR2 reads FRNRAP. This CDR3 spans 13 amino acids. This CDR3 is CASGTASTDTQYF. The CDR3 nucleotides read TGTGCTAGTGGTACAGCTAGCACAGATACGCAGTATTTT.

The chain combines TRBV7-9 with TRBJ1-1; D call uncertain. This CDR3 contains 11 residues. V lost 5 bases and J lost 7, with 8 bases in between. From germline, CDR1 is SEHNR and CDR2 FQNEAQ (reference sequence). CDR3 loop: CASSIEVEAFF. CDR3 DNA: TGTGCCAGCAGCATTGAGGTTGAAGCTTTCTTT.

This chain uses TRBV11-2 with TRBJ2-5; 8 bases line up with TRBD1. The CDR3 runs 14 residues. In germline, CDR1 is SGHAT, CDR2 FQNNGV. Trimming cost V 3 bases and J 5 bases; bases outside gene matches: 5. Written as DNA, the CDR3 is TGTGCCAGCAGCTTTCCAGGGGGCTGGGAGACCCAGTACTTC. This translates into CASSFPGGWETQYF.

This clone was seen once. The V and J genes are TRBV6-6 and TRBJ2-5; 10 bases align to TRBD1. The CDR3 extends over 15 amino acids. Germline values: CDR1 MNHNY, CDR2 SVGAGI (reference sequence). The ends lost 9 bases at V and 4 bases at J; junction bases unmatched: 11. The CDR3 spells CASQPGQGIPETQYF. In DNA, the CDR3 is TGTGCCAGTCAGCCGGGACAGGGGATCCCAGAGACCCAGTACTTC.

The V call is TRBV19, the J call TRBJ2-5; 10 positions agree with TRBD2. V trimming: 3 bases; J trimming: 3 bases; junction bases outside the gene matches: 4. Germline assignment: CDR1 LNHDA and CDR2 SQIVND (reference sequence). The CDR3 totals 15 residues. Here the CDR3 reads CASSIRLAGEETQYF. The CDR3 region has the DNA TGTGCCAGTAGTATCCGTCTAGCGGGAGAAGAGACCCAGTACTTC.

This clone was counted a single time. The chain is built from TRBV5-4 and TRBJ2-7; TRBD1 matches at 12 bases. This CDR3 has 14 residues. V lost 4 bases and J lost 4; bases outside the gene matches: 3. Germline CDR1 reads SGHNT; CDR2 reads YYREEE (reference sequence). CDR3 nucleotides: TGTGCCAGCAGCGGGGGACAGGGGGCTTACGAGCAGTACTTC. Encoded protein: CASSGGQGAYEQYF. The full variable domain, its missing parts supplied by reference TRBV5-4 and TRBJ2-7, is ETGVTQSPTHLIKTRGQQVTLRCSSQSGHNTVSWYQQALGQGPQFIFQYYREEENGRGNFPPRFSGLQFPNYSSELNVNALELDDSALYLCASSGGQGAYEQYFGPGTRLTVT.